One and the same sample provided the 26 T cell receptor beta chains below, sequenced in a study of beta chain features in type 1 diabetes. Every bit of the isolated RNA underwent reverse transcription, so sequencing read expressed TCRB transcripts. Sequenced by immunoSEQ multiplex PCR; TCRdb stores in-frame clones only, minus some. Of 860,000 or so clones listed, roughly 15% were seen once; the top ten hold around 0.02%. Material: naive CD4+ T cells from blood. The receptor source for this set is a woman under 30 in good health.

This clone was observed a handful of times. The rearrangement uses TRBV5-6 and TRBJ2-1, with 10 bases identical to TRBD2. This CDR3 comprises 15 residues. The junction had 2 bases not matched to a gene; V was cut back by 4 bases and J by 1 base. Per germline, CDR1 SGHDT and CDR2 YYEEEE. The DNA of the CDR3 is TGTGCCAGCAGCCTGGGACTAGCGTCCTACAATGAGCAGTTCTTC. Translated, it gives CASSLGLASYNEQFF. The entire variable domain, with the rest obtained from reference TRBV5-6 and TRBJ2-1, is as follows: DAGVTQSPTHLIKTRGQQVTLRCSPKSGHDTVSWYQQALGQGPQFIFQYYEEEERQRGNFPDRFSGHQFPNYSSELNVNALLLGDSALYLCASSLGLASYNEQFFGPGTRLTVL.

The chain joins TRBV6-5 to TRBJ1-2; 7 positions match TRBD1. The germline CDR1 and CDR2 sequences are MNHEY and SVGAGI. V shed 3 bases and J 7 bases; nucleotides not matched to a gene: 11. The CDR3 covers 15 residues. The CDR3 DNA reads TGTGCCAGCAGTTATTCTGAGGGGACAGTGGCTGGCTACACCTTC. Its translation is CASSYSEGTVAGYTF.

This sequence joins TRBV4-1 and TRBJ2-7; D gene ambiguous. This CDR3 is 15 amino acids long. Germline V gene data show CDR1 as MGHRA and CDR2 as YSYEKL. With 1 base removed from V and 3 bases from J, the gap between germline ends came to 13 bases. The CDR3 loop reads CASSQVPGSVYEQYF. CDR3 nucleotides: TGCGCCAGCAGCCAAGTCCCCGGCTCTGTCTACGAGCAGTACTTC.

The V and J genes are TRBV9 and TRBJ2-5; 7 positions agree with TRBD1. Per the germline V gene, CDR1 is SGDLS and CDR2 is YYNGEE. The CDR3 totals 15 residues. After removal of 0 bases from V and 4 bases from J, the junction contained 6 bases not matched to a gene. The CDR3 reads CASSVVEGAVETQYF. The CDR3 DNA reads TGTGCCAGCAGCGTAGTAGAGGGGGCTGTAGAGACCCAGTACTTC.

V gene TRBV7-9 combines with J gene TRBJ1-3; 7 bases match TRBD1. This CDR3 is 17 amino acids long. V shed 5 bases and J 0 bases; nucleotides not matched to a gene: 10. CDR1 SEHNR and CDR2 FQNEAQ come from the germline V gene (reference sequence). Written as DNA, the CDR3 is TGTGCCAGCAGCCTCCTCGGGGACAGATCCTCTGGAAACACCATATATTTT. It encodes CASSLLGDRSSGNTIYF.

V gene TRBV18 combines with J gene TRBJ2-3; possibly TRBD1 or TRBD2 for D (5 bases each). V dropped 6 bases and J dropped 4 bases, with 11 bases sitting between them. The length of the CDR3 is 13 residues. Germline V lookup: CDR1 KGHSH, CDR2 LQKENI. CDR3 sequence: CASSGRSADTQYF. CDR3 in DNA: TGTGCCAGCTCGGGACGGAGTGCAGATACGCAGTATTTT.

This clone appeared a few times. This rearrangement joins TRBV7-2 to TRBJ1-2, with 7 bases identical to TRBD1. CDR1 and CDR2 (germline): SGHTA, FQGNSA. CDR3 length: 14 amino acids. J was trimmed by 2 bases and V by 3 bases; bases with no gene match: 3. The DNA for the CDR3 is TGTGCCAGCAGCTTCTCGACAGGGAACTATGGCTACACCTTC. Translated, it gives CASSFSTGNYGYTF.

Only a few counts were recorded for this clone. CDR3 loop: CASSPLAGHSYNEQFF. The CDR3 DNA follows: TGCGCCAGCAGCCCCTTAGCGGGACATTCCTACAATGAGCAGTTCTTC. The rearrangement links TRBV4-3 to TRBJ2-1; TRBD2 agrees at 8 bases. Germline V lookup: CDR1 LGHNA, CDR2 YSLEER. The CDR3 contains 16 residues. Losses at the gene ends were 4 bases for V and 1 base for J; bases not matched to a gene: 6.

V usage is TRBV6-1 and J usage is TRBJ2-1; perhaps D is TRBD1 or TRBD2 (5 bases each). V lost 7 bases and J 0 bases, leaving 10 bases between the germline ends. The length of the CDR3 is 14 residues. Per the germline V gene, CDR1 is MNHNS and CDR2 is SASEGT. The CDR3 DNA sequence: TGTGCCAGCAACCGGGACCGCTCCTACAATGAGCAGTTCTTC. Its protein is CASNRDRSYNEQFF.

The gene calls are TRBV7-8 and TRBJ1-4, with 8 nucleotides matching TRBD1. Looked up from germline, CDR1 is SGHVS and CDR2 is FQNEAQ. This CDR3 is 15 amino acids long. J lost 7 bases, V lost 1 base, and 5 bases had no gene match. The CDR3 sequence is CASSLGTGLIEKLFF. The CDR3 DNA follows: TGTGCCAGCAGCTTAGGGACAGGGCTTATTGAAAAACTGTTTTTT.

The chain has TRBV4-1 and TRBJ1-2; D unclear. Trimming removed 0 bases at V and 3 bases at J, with 11 bases between. CDR3 length equals 15 residues. CDR1 MGHRA and CDR2 YSYEKL come from the germline V gene. The DNA of the CDR3 is TGCGCCAGCAGCCAAGACCCAGCCTTGGACTATGGCTACACCTTC. This codes for CASSQDPALDYGYTF.

In this sample, this clone turned up a few times. CDR3 residues: CAAREPGANVLTF. The CDR3 coding sequence is TGTGCCGCACGAGAACCTGGGGCCAACGTCCTGACTTTC. J is TRBJ2-6 and V is TRBV28; D uncertain. With 11 bases removed from V and 2 bases from J, the gap between germline ends came to 10 bases. The CDR3 loop spans 13 amino acids. Germline V gives CDR1 MDHEN, CDR2 SYDVKM.

The chain joins TRBV6-5 to TRBJ2-5; D unclear. Germline CDR1 and CDR2: MNHEY and SVGAGI. This CDR3 is built from 14 residues. Trimming took off 0 bases at V and 5 bases at J, with 10 bases between the two ends. Here the CDR3 DNA reads TGTGCCAGCAGTTACTCGATGGCCAGGGAGACCCAGTACTTC. Protein: CASSYSMARETQYF.

This clone was detected a few times. The CDR3 DNA sequence: TGTGCCAGCTCGATCGGGACCCTAGATACGCAGTATTTT. It is translated as CASSIGTLDTQYF. The J gene is TRBJ2-3, the V gene TRBV18; D possibly uses TRBD1 or TRBD2 (5 bases each). Germline loops: CDR1 KGHSH, CDR2 LQKENI. CDR3 length: 13 amino acids. The V end was cut by 6 bases, the J end by 5 bases, with 12 bases between. Full variable domain (outside the CDR3, taken from reference TRBV18 and TRBJ2-3): NAGVMQNPRHLVRRRGQEARLRCSPMKGHSHVYWYRQLPEEGLKFMVYLQKENIIDESGMPKERFSAEFPKEGPSILRIQQVVRGDSAAYFCASSIGTLDTQYFGPGTRLTVL.

V and J are TRBV7-8 and TRBJ2-3; 11 positions match TRBD2. V gave up 4 bases and J gave up 2 bases; unmatched junction bases: 20. The CDR3 has 21 residues. Germline V gene data show CDR1 as SGHVS and CDR2 as FQNEAQ. The CDR3 sequence: CASSSYRLSSGRGTNTDTQYF. The CDR3 bases are TGTGCCAGCAGCTCCTACCGGCTAAGTAGCGGGAGGGGAACTAACACAGATACGCAGTATTTT. The full variable domain, its missing parts supplied by reference TRBV7-8 and TRBJ2-3, is GAGVSQSPRYKVAKRGQDVALRCDPISGHVSLFWYQQALGQGPEFLTYFQNEAQLDKSGLPSDRFFAERPEGSVSTLKIQRTQQEDSAVYLCASSSYRLSSGRGTNTDTQYFGPGTRLTVL.

About this clone: The identical CDR3 is also encoded by other nucleotide sequences in the sample. The J gene is TRBJ2-3, the V gene TRBV7-3; D is unresolved. Per germline, CDR1 SGHTA and CDR2 FQGTGA. V was cut by 0 bases and J by 6 bases, with 7 bases left in between. This CDR3 spans 13 amino acids. The CDR3 coding sequence is TGTGCCAGCAGCTTAACCGTGGGGGATACGCAGTATTTT. Translated, it gives CASSLTVGDTQYF.

This clone was recorded a few times. The V call is TRBV12-5, the J call TRBJ2-7; D may be TRBD1 (7 bases). The CDR3 spans 17 residues. CDR1 LGHNT and CDR2 FRNRAP come from the germline V gene. Trimming cost V 2 bases and J 4 bases, with 21 bases left between them. The DNA of the CDR3 is TGTGCTAGTGGTTTGCGGCAGAGGGGGCCGGGGGTGTACGAGCAGTACTTC. Translating gives CASGLRQRGPGVYEQYF.

In this sample, this clone turned up a few times. The V call is TRBV29-1, the J call TRBJ2-5; tentative D call: TRBD2 (6 bases). The CDR3 sequence is 14 residues long. Germline-derived CDR1 and CDR2 are SQVTM and ANQGSEA. The ends were cut back, 7 bases at V and 1 base at J, with 16 bases in the middle. The CDR3, as DNA: TGCAGCGCCGGGGGAGGACTTATCCAAGAGACCCAGTACTTC. Translating it yields CSAGGGLIQETQYF. Full variable domain (outside the CDR3, taken from reference TRBV29-1 and TRBJ2-5): SAVISQKPSRDICQRGTSLTIQCQVDSQVTMMFWYRQQPGQSLTLIATANQGSEATYESGFVIDKFPISRPNLTFSTLTVSNMSPEDSSIYLCSAGGGLIQETQYFGPGTRLLVL.

The chain recombines TRBV25-1 with TRBJ2-5, with 9 bases that match TRBD1. With 3 bases clipped from V and 5 bases from J, the junction kept 13 bases outside the gene matches. The length of the CDR3 is 17 residues. CDR1 is MGHDK, CDR2 SYGVNS, per germline. The CDR3: CASSDLPGQGGLETQYF. The CDR3 DNA sequence: TGTGCCAGCAGTGATCTGCCGGGACAGGGAGGGCTCGAGACCCAGTACTTC.

V usage is TRBV11-2 and J usage is TRBJ1-3; D is unclear. In germline, CDR1 is SGHAT, CDR2 FQNNGV. CDR3 length: 15 residues. The V gene lost 1 base and the J gene lost 0 bases, with 7 bases spanning the gap. The CDR3 protein is CASSLVQASGNTIYF. Here the CDR3 DNA reads TGTGCCAGCAGCTTAGTTCAGGCCTCTGGAAACACCATATATTTT.

The chain joins TRBV9 to TRBJ2-1, with D unresolved. The CDR3 has 12 residues. Germline CDR1 reads SGDLS; CDR2 reads YYNGEE. V was pared by 3 bases and J by 8 bases, with 9 bases between. The DNA of the CDR3 is TGTGCCAGCAGCGCCCATGGGGATGAGCAGTTCTTC. This gives the protein CASSAHGDEQFF.

V gene TRBV19 combines with J gene TRBJ2-7; 13 nucleotides agree with TRBD2. Losses at the gene ends were 3 bases for V and 5 bases for J; bases not matched to a gene: 4. The germline V gene has CDR1 LNHDA and CDR2 SQIVND (reference sequence). CDR3 length: 15 amino acids. Written as DNA, the CDR3 is TGTGCCAGTAGTATCGGACTAGCGGGAGCCCACGAGCAGTACTTC. Translated, it gives CASSIGLAGAHEQYF.

The J gene is TRBJ2-3, the V gene TRBV7-9; D gene uncertain. Germline-derived CDR1 and CDR2 are SEHNR and FQNEAQ (reference sequence). Trimming took 1 base from V and 2 from J, leaving 13 bases between them. CDR3 size: 16 residues. The CDR3 DNA sequence: TGTGCCAGCAGCTTAGGGATGGGATTCGTCACAGATACGCAGTATTTT. Translated: CASSLGMGFVTDTQYF.

As for this clone: The sample contains more than one DNA sequence encoding this CDR3. V and J are TRBV9 and TRBJ2-1, with D tentatively TRBD2 (5 bases). V was shortened by 0 bases and J by 4 bases, with 8 bases between the two germline ends. Germline CDR1 and CDR2: SGDLS and YYNGEE. The CDR3 spans 14 residues. The CDR3 protein is CASSVGQRYNEQFF. In nucleotides, the CDR3 is TGTGCCAGCAGCGTAGGCCAGCGGTACAATGAGCAGTTCTTC.

The chain carries TRBV5-1 and TRBJ2-6; unclear D gene. This CDR3 contains 16 residues. Germline V gene data show CDR1 as SGHRS and CDR2 as YFSETQ. V shed 0 bases and J shed 3 bases, with 10 bases lying between them. CDR3 residues: CASSLAIGGGANVLTF. The CDR3 region has the DNA TGCGCCAGCAGCTTGGCGATTGGTGGTGGGGCCAACGTCCTGACTTTC.

This clone has more than one count but fewer than ten. This chain connects TRBV7-9 to TRBJ1-1; maybe TRBD1 (6 bases). Germline loops: CDR1 SEHNR, CDR2 FQNEAQ (reference sequence). The CDR3 spans 16 residues. V dropped 5 bases and J dropped 4 bases, with 20 bases sitting between them. The CDR3 region is CASSPGTWAYGTEAFF. The DNA of the CDR3 is TGTGCCAGCAGCCCCGGGACATGGGCGTATGGCACTGAAGCTTTCTTT.